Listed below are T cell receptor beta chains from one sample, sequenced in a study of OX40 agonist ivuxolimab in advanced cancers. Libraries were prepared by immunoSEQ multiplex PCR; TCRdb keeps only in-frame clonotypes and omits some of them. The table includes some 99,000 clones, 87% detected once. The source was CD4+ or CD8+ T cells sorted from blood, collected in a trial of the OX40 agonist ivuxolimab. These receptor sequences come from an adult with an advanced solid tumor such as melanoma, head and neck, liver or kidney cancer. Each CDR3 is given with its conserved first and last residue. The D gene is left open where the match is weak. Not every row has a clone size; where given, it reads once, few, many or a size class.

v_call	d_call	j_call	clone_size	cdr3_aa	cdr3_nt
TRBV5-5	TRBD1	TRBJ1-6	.	CASSPGQGARGSPLHF	TGTGCCAGCAGCCCGGGACAGGGGGCGCGTGGTTCCCCCCTCCACTTT
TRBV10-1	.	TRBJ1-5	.	CASSVRGSNQPQHF	TGCGCCAGCAGTGTAAGGGGGAGCAATCAGCCCCAGCATTTT
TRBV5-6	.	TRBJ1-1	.	CASSSRKTSWRTEAFF	TGTGCCAGCAGCTCCCGTAAGACCTCCTGGCGCACTGAAGCTTTCTTT
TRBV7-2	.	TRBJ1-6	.	CASSLTGAYARSPLHF	TGTGCCAGCAGCTTGACAGGTGCCTACGCACGTTCACCCCTCCACTTT
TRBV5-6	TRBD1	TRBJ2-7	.	CASSTPGQGFYEQYF	TGTGCCAGCAGCACACCGGGACAGGGATTCTACGAGCAGTACTTC
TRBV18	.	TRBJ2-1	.	CASSPFGSYNEQFF	TGTGCCAGCTCACCATTCGGATCCTACAATGAGCAGTTCTTC
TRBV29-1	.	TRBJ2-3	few	CSVDGGSPSPDTQYF	TGCAGCGTTGATGGGGGCTCCCCCTCCCCAGATACGCAGTATTTT
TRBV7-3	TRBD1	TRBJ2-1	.	CASSPDRVVMYEQFF	TGTGCCAGCAGCCCCGACAGGGTGGTGATGTATGAGCAGTTCTTC
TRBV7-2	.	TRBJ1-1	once	CASSRGTLFEAFF	TGTGCCAGCAGCCGAGGGACTCTTTTTGAAGCTTTCTTT
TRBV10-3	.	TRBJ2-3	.	CAISGLGASSTDTQYF	TGTGCCATCAGTGGCCTGGGGGCAAGTTCCACAGATACGCAGTATTTT
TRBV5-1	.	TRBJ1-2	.	CASSLTAGDYGYTF	TGCGCCAGCAGCTTGACAGCCGGTGACTATGGCTACACCTTC
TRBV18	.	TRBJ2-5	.	CASSPNQETQYF	TGTGCCAGCTCACCAAATCAAGAGACCCAGTACTTC
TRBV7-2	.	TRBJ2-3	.	CASSLEKITADTQYF	TGTGCCAGCAGCTTAGAGAAGATTACTGCAGATACGCAGTATTTT
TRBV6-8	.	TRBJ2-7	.	CASSHVGYEQYF	TGTGCCAGCAGTCATGTCGGGTACGAGCAGTACTTC
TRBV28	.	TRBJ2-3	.	CASSLLGGDTDTQYF	TGTGCCAGCAGTCTGTTAGGGGGAGACACAGATACGCAGTATTTT
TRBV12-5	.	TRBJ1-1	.	CASGSVSGTEAFF	TGTGCTAGTGGTTCGGTAAGCGGGACTGAAGCTTTCTTT
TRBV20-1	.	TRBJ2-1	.	CSARKAEQFF	TGCAGTGCTAGGAAAGCTGAGCAGTTCTTC
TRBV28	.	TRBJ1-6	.	CASSTSITLHF	TGTGCCAGCAGCACATCAATCACCCTCCACTTT
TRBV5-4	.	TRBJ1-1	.	CASSSGQLNTEAFF	TGTGCCAGCAGCTCCGGACAGTTGAACACTGAAGCTTTCTTT
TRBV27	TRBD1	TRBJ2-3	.	CASRRQGGSDTQYF	TGTGCCAGCCGGAGACAGGGTGGGTCAGATACGCAGTATTTT
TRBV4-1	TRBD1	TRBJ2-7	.	CASSPSRDRTYEQYF	TGCGCCAGCAGCCCAAGCCGGGACAGAACCTACGAGCAGTACTTC
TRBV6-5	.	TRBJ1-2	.	CASSSGESYTF	TGTGCCAGCAGTTCCGGGGAAAGCTACACCTTC
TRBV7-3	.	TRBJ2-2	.	CASSHGENTGELFF	TGTGCCAGCAGCCACGGAGAGAACACCGGGGAGCTGTTTTTT
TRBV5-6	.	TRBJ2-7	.	CASTPQRDSNEQYF	TGTGCCAGCACCCCTCAGAGGGATTCTAACGAGCAGTACTTC
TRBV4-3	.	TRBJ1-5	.	CASSQGQFNQPQHF	TGCGCCAGCAGCCAAGGCCAGTTTAATCAGCCCCAGCATTTT
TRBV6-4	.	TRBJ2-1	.	CASSVGGSGPNEQFF	TGTGCCAGCAGTGTAGGCGGGTCGGGGCCCAATGAGCAGTTCTTC
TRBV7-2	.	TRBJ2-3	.	CASGRTTQYF	TGTGCCAGCGGTCGGACTACGCAGTATTTT
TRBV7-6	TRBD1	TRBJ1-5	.	CASSQGQGLSNQPQHF	TGTGCCAGCAGCCAAGGACAGGGGCTAAGCAATCAGCCCCAGCATTTT
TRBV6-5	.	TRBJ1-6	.	CASSKPGSNSPLHF	TGTGCCAGCAGTAAGCCGGGGTCTAATTCACCCCTCCACTTT
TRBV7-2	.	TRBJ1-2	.	CASGSFIDGYTF	TGTGCCAGCGGTTCGTTTATAGATGGCTACACCTTC
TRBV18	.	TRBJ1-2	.	CASSPGGLDYGYTF	TGTGCCAGCTCACCGGGGGGCCTAGACTATGGCTACACCTTC
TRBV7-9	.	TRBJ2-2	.	CASTDWGSTGELFF	TGTGCCAGCACCGATTGGGGGAGCACCGGGGAGCTGTTTTTT
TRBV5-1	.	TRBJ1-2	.	CASSLGRKDPYGYTF	TGCGCCAGCAGCTTGGGCCGGAAAGACCCCTATGGCTACACCTTC
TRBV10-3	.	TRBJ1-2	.	CAISDLKRDYGYTF	TGTGCCATCAGTGACCTTAAACGGGACTATGGCTACACCTTC
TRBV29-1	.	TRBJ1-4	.	CSVGWAAYEKLFF	TGCAGCGTTGGTTGGGCAGCGTACGAAAAACTGTTTTTT
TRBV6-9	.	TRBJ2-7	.	CASSYEVTISYEQYF	TGTGCCAGCAGTTACGAGGTTACCATCTCCTACGAGCAGTACTTC
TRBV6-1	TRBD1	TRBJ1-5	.	CASSSEGAQPQHF	TGTGCCAGCAGTTCAGAGGGGGCCCAGCCCCAGCATTTT
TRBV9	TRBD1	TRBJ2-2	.	CASSVQGAKELFF	TGTGCCAGCAGCGTACAGGGGGCCAAGGAGCTGTTTTTT
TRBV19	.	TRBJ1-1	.	CASSIDLGAGPAFF	TGTGCCAGTAGTATAGATCTCGGCGCAGGGCCAGCTTTCTTT
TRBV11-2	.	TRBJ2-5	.	CASSWTWGPETQYF	TGTGCCAGCAGCTGGACGTGGGGCCCGGAGACCCAGTACTTC
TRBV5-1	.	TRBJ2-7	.	CASSHSGDGTYEQYF	TGCGCCAGCAGCCACTCCGGGGACGGAACCTACGAGCAGTACTTC
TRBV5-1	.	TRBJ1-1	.	CASSMQGEAFF	TGCGCCAGCAGCATGCAAGGTGAAGCTTTCTTT
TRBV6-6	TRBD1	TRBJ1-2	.	CASSPRDSLYGYTF	TGTGCCAGCAGTCCCAGGGACAGCCTATATGGCTACACCTTC
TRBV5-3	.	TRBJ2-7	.	CASSLGQGYYEQYF	TGTGCCAGCAGCTTGGGGCAGGGGTACTACGAGCAGTACTTC
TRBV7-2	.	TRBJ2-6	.	CASSLQGFSGANVLTF	TGTGCCAGCAGCTTACAGGGTTTCTCTGGGGCCAACGTCCTGACTTTC
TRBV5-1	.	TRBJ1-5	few	CASSLVGDDQPQHF	TGCGCCAGCAGCTTGGTCGGGGATGATCAGCCCCAGCATTTT
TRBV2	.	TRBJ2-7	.	CASRRGAGPDEQYF	TGTGCCAGCAGAAGAGGGGCAGGGCCAGACGAGCAGTACTTC
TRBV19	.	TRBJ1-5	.	CASSIVKGNQPQHF	TGTGCCAGTAGTATAGTCAAGGGGAATCAGCCCCAGCATTTT
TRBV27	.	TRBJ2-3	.	CASSAGYGGDTQYF	TGTGCCAGCAGTGCAGGGTACGGGGGAGATACGCAGTATTTT
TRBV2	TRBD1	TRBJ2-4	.	CASSFRTGPYF	TGTGCCAGCAGTTTTCGGACAGGACCCTACTTC
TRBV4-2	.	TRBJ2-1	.	CASSASGGFMGHEQFF	TGTGCCAGCAGCGCTAGTGGGGGGTTTATGGGGCATGAGCAGTTCTTC
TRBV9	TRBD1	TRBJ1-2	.	CASSVEAGGDGYTF	TGTGCCAGCAGCGTAGAGGCAGGGGGGGACGGCTACACCTTC
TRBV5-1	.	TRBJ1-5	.	CASSLEGMGNQPQHF	TGCGCCAGCAGCTTGGAGGGTATGGGCAATCAGCCCCAGCATTTT
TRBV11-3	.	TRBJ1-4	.	CASSRALNEKLFF	TGTGCCAGCAGTCGGGCCTTGAATGAAAAACTGTTTTTT
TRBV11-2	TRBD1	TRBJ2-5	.	CASSPDREETQYF	TGTGCCAGCAGCCCCGACAGGGAAGAGACCCAGTACTTC
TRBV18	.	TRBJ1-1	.	CASSPLTVSNTEAFF	TGTGCCAGCTCACCCCTTACAGTTTCGAACACTGAAGCTTTCTTT
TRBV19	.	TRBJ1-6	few	CASSEDWGSDSPLHF	TGTGCCAGTAGTGAGGATTGGGGAAGTGATTCACCCCTCCACTTT
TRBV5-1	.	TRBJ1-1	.	CASSTGQILNTEAFF	TGCGCCAGCAGCACAGGACAGATTTTGAACACTGAAGCTTTCTTT
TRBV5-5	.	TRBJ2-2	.	CASSFSVGELFF	TGTGCCAGCAGCTTTAGTGTCGGGGAGCTGTTTTTT
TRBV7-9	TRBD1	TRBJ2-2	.	CASSSDRGSNTGELFF	TGTGCCAGCAGCTCCGACAGGGGGAGTAACACCGGGGAGCTGTTTTTT